This TCR beta chain is drawn from a study of siplizumab effects on memory and regulatory T cells. The assay looked at 95,000 to 100,000 TCR templates in each sample. This table comes from immunoSEQ multiplex PCR, and its TCRdb copy is limited to in-frame clones, with some not included. Among approximately 75,000 clones, roughly 93% were seen once, and the ten largest hold approximately 4.5%. As for this clone: No antigen is known for it.

Study-wide results and limits: Memory cells seemed less diverse than naive T cells, which also seemed major contributors to the alloresponse. Mappable alloreactive CD4+ clones averaged around 71% Treg-derived with siplizumab versus approximately 25% in controls.

V was pared by 5 bases and J by 8 bases, with 7 bases of the junction left unmatched. The germline CDR1 and CDR2 sequences are SGHTA and FQGTGA. The CDR3 is 15 residues long. Sequencing was done on a sample of CD8+ T cells sorted from blood. This TCR came from a human donor in good health. The rearrangement links TRBV7-3 to TRBJ2-1, with TRBD2 matching 12 bases. Here the CDR3 DNA reads TGTGCCAGCAGCCCTAGCGGGGGGGCCGCAGATGAGCAGTTCTTC. Translating gives CASSPSGGAADEQFF.